The T cell receptor (beta chain) described here comes from a study of blood T cell repertoires in COVID-19. V shed 3 bases and J 1 base; nucleotides not matched to a gene: 3. Germline V gene lookup returns CDR1 SGHTA and CDR2 FQGTGA. The CDR3 covers 16 residues. Only in-frame clones appear in the TCRdb table, and some are missing; sequencing was by immunoSEQ multiplex PCR. The table includes under 200,000 clones, roughly 88% detected once. Source material: peripheral blood. This chain joins TRBV7-3 and TRBJ1-3, with 10 bases that match TRBD1. The TCR was taken from a woman at least 80 years old with acute or convalescent COVID-19. The CDR3 region is CASSLGQGWSGNTIYF. CDR3 sequence (DNA): TGTGCCAGCAGCTTGGGACAGGGGTGGTCTGGAAACACCATATATTTT.